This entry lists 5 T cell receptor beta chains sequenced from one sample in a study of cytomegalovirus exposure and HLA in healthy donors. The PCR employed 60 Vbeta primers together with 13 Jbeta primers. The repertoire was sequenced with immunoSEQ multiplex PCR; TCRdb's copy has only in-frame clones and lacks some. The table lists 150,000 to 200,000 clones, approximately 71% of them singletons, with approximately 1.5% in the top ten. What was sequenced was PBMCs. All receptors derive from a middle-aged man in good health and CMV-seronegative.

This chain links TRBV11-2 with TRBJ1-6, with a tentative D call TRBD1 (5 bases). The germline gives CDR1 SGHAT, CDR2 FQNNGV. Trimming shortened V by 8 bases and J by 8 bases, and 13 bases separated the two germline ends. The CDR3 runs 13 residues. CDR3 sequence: CASPAGGDSPLHF. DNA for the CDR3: TGTGCCAGCCCAGCGGGGGGAGATTCACCCCTCCACTTT.

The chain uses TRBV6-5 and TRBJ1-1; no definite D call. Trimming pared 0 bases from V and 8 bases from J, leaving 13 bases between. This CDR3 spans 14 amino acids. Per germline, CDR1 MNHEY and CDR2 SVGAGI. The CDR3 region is CASSYSAGQSEAFF. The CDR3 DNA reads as TGTGCCAGCAGTTACTCAGCCGGTCAATCGGAAGCTTTCTTT.

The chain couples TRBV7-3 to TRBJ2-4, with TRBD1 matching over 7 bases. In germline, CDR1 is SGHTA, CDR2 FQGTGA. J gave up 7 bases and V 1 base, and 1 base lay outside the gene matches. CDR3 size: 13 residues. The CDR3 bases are TGTGCCAGCAGCTTAATGGGACAGAACATTCAGTACTTC. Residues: CASSLMGQNIQYF. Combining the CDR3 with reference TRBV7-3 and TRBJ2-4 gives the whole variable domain GAGVSQTPSNKVTEKGKYVELRCDPISGHTALYWYRQSLGQGPEFLIYFQGTGAADDSGLPNDRFFAVRPEGSVSTLKIQRTERGDSAVYLCASSLMGQNIQYFGAGTRLSVL.

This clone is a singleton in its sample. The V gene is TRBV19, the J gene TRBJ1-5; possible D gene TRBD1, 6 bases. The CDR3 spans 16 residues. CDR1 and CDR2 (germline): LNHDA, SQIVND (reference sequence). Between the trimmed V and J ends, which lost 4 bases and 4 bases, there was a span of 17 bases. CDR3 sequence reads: CASSTLMGAANQPQHF. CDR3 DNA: TGTGCCAGTAGTACCTTAATGGGGGCGGCGAATCAGCCCCAGCATTTT.

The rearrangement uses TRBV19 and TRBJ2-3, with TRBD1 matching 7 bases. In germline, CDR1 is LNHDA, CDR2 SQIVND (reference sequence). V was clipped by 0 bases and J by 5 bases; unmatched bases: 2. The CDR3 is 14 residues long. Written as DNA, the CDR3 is TGTGCCAGTAGTATAGATCAGGGGGAAGATACGCAGTATTTT. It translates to CASSIDQGEDTQYF.